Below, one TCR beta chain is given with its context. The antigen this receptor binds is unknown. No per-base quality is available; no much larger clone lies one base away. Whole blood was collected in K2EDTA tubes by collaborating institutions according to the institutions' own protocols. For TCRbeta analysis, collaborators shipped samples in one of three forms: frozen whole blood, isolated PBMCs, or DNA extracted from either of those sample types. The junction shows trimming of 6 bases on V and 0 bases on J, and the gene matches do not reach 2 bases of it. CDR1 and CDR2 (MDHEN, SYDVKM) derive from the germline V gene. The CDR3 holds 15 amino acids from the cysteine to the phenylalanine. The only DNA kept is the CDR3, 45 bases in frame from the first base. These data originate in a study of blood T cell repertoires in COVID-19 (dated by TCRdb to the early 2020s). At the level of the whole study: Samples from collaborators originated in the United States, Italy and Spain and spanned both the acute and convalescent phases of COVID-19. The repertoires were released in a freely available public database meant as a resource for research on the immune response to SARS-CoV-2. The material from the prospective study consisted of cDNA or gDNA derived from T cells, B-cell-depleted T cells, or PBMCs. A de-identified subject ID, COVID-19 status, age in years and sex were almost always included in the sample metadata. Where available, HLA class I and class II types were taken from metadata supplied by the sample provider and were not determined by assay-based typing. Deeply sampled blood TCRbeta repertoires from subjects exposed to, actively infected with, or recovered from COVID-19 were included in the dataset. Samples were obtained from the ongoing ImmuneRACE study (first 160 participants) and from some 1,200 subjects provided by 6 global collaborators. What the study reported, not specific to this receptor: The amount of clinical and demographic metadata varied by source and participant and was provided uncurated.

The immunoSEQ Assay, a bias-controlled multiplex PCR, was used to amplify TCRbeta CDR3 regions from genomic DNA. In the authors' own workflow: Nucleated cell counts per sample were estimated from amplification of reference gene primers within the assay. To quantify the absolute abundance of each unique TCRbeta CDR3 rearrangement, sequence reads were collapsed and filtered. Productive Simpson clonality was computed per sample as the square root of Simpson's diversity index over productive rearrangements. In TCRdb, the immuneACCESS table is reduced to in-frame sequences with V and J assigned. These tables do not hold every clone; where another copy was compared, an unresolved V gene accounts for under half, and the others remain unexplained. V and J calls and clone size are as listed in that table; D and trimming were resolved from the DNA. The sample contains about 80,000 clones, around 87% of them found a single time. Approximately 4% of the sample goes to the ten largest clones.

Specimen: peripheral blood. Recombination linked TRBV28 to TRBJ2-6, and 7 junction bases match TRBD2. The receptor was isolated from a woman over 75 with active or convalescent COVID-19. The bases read TGTGCCAGCAGAGGCGGGGGCTCTGGGGCCAACGTCCTGACTTTC. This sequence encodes CASRGGGSGANVLTF.